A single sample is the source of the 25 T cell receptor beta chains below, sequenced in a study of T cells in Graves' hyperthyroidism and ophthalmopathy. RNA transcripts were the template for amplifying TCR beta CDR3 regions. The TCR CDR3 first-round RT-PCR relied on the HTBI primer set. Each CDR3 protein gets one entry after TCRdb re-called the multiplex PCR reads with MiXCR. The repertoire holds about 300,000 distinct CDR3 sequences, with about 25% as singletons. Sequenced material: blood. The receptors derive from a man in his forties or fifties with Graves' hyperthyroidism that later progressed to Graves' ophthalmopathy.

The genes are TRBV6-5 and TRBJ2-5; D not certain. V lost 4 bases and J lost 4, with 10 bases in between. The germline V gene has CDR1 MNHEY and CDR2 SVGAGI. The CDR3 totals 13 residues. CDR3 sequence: CASSLHRLETQYF. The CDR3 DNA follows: TGTGCCAGCAGTTTACACCGACTAGAGACCCAGTACTTC.

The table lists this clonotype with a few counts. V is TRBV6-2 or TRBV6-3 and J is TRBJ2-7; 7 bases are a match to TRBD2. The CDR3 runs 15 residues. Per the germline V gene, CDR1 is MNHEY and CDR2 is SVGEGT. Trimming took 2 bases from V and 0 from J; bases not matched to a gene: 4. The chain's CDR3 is CASSYAGEGSYEQYF. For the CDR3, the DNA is TGTGCCAGCAGTTACGCCGGGGAGGGCTCCTACGAGCAGTACTTC.

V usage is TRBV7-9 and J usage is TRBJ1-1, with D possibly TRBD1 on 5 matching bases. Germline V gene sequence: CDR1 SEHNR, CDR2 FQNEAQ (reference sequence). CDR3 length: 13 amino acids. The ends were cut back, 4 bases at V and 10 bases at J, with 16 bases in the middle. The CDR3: CASSSTVGERAFF. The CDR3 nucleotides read TGTGCCAGCAGCTCGACAGTGGGTGAGAGAGCTTTCTTT.

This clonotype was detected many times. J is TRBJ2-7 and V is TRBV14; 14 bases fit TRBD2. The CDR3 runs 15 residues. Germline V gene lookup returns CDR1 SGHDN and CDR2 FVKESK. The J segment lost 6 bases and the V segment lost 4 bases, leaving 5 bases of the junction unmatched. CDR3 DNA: TGTGCCAGCAGCCCCCGGACTAGCGGGAGGTTCGAGCAGTACTTC. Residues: CASSPRTSGRFEQYF. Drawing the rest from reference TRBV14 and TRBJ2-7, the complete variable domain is EAGVTQFPSHSVIEKGQTVTLRCDPISGHDNLYWYRRVMGKEIKFLLHFVKESKQDESGMPNNRFLAERTGGTYSTLKVQPAELEDSGVYFCASSPRTSGRFEQYFGPGTRLTVT.

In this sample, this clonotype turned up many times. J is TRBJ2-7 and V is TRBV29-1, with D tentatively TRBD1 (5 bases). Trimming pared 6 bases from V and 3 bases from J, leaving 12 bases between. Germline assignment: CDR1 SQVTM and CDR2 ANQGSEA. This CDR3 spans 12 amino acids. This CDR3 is CSVWTQLYEQYF. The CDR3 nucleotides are TGCAGCGTGTGGACACAACTCTACGAGCAGTACTTC.

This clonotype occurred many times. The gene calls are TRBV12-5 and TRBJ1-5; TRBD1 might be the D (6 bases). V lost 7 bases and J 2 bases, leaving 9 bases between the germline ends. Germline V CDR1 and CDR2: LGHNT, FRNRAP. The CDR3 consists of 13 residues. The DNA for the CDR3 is TGTGCTAGTGCCTCAGGGGGCAATCAGCCCCAGCATTTT. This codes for CASASGGNQPQHF.

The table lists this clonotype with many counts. The CDR3 sequence: CAISESRNSNQPQHF. The CDR3 nucleotides read TGTGCCATCAGTGAGTCTCGGAATAGCAATCAGCCCCAGCATTTT. This rearrangement joins TRBV10-3 to TRBJ1-5; the D is unclear. The CDR3 covers 15 residues. Per the germline V gene, CDR1 is ENHRY and CDR2 is SYGVKD. The V and J ends lost 0 bases and 0 bases respectively, with 6 bases between them.

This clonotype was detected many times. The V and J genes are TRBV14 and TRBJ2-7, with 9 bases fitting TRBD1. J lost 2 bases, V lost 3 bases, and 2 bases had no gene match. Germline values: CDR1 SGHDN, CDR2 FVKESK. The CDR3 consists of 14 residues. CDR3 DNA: TGTGCCAGCAGCCACGGGACAGGGCCCTACGAGCAGTACTTC. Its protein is CASSHGTGPYEQYF.

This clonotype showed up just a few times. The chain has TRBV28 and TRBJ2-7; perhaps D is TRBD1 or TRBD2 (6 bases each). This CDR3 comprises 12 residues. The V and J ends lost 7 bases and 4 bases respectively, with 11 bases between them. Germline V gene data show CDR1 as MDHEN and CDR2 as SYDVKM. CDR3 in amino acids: CASKGGRYEQYF. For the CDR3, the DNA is TGTGCCAGCAAGGGGGGCAGGTACGAGCAGTACTTC.

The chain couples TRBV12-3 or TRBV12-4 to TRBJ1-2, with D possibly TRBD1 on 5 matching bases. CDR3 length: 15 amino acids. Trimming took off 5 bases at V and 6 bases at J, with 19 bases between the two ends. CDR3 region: CASSEPGTTWHGYTF. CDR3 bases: TGTGCCAGCAGTGAACCCGGGACCACTTGGCATGGCTACACCTTC.

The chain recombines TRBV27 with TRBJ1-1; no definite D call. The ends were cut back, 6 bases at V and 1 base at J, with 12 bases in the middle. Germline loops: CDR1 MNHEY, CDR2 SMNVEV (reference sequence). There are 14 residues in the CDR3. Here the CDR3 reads CASSPLYPNTEAFF. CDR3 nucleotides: TGTGCCAGCAGCCCATTGTACCCGAACACTGAAGCTTTCTTT.

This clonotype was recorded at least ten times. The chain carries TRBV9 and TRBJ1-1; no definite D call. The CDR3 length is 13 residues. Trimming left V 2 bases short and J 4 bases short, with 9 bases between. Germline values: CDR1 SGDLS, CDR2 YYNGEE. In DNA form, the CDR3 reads TGTGCCAGCAGCGTGGAGGGTGGCACTGAAGCTTTCTTT. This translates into CASSVEGGTEAFF.

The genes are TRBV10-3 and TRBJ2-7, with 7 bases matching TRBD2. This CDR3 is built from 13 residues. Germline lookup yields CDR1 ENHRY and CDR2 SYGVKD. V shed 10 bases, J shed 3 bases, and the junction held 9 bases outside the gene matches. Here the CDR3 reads CATDSGNGYEQYF. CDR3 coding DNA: TGTGCCACTGACAGCGGGAACGGCTACGAGCAGTACTTC.

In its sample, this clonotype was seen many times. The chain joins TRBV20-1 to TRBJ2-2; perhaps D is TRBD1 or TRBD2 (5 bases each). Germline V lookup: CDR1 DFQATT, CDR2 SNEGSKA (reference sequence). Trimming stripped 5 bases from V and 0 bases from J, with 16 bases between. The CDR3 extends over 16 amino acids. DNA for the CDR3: TGCAGTGCTGCCGGGGCGGTGACGGCGAACACCGGGGAGCTGTTTTTT. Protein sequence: CSAAGAVTANTGELFF.

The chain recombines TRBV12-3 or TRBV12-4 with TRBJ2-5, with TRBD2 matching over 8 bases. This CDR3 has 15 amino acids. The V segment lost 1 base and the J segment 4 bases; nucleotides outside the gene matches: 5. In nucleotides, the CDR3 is TGTGCCAGCAGTTTAGAACTCGGGGGGGCAGAGACCCAGTACTTC. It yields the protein CASSLELGGAETQYF.

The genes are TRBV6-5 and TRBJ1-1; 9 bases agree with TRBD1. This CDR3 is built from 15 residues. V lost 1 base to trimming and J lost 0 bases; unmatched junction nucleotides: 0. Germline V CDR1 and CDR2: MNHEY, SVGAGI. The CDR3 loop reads CASSYYRGLNTEAFF. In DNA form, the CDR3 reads TGTGCCAGCAGTTACTACAGGGGGCTGAACACTGAAGCTTTCTTT.

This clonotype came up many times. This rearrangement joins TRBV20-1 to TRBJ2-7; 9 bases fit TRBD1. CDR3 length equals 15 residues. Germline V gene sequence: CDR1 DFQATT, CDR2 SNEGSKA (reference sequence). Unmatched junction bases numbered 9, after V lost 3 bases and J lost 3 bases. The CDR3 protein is CSARDRDRVNYEQYF. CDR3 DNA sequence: TGCAGTGCTAGGGACCGGGACAGGGTAAACTACGAGCAGTACTTC.

Here the CDR3 reads CASSQTNLHYEQYF. The DNA for the CDR3 is TGTGCCAGCAGTCAGACAAACTTACACTACGAGCAGTACTTC. The chain couples TRBV12-3 or TRBV12-4 to TRBJ2-7; D is undetermined. This CDR3 has 14 residues. V lost 5 bases and J 3 bases, leaving 14 bases between the germline ends.

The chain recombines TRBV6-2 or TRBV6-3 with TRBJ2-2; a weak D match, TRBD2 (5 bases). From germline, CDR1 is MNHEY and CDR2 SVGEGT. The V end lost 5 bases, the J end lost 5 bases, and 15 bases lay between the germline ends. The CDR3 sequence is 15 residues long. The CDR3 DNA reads TGTGCCAGCAGTCCTTTAGCCCCGGGGACCGGGGAGCTGTTTTTT. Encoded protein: CASSPLAPGTGELFF.

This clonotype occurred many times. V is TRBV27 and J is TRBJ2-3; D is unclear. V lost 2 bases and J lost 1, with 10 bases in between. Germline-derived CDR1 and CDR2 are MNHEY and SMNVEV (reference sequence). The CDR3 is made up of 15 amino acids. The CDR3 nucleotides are TGTGCCAGCAGTTTACGGCTTGGCGGCACAGATACGCAGTATTTT. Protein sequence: CASSLRLGGTDTQYF.

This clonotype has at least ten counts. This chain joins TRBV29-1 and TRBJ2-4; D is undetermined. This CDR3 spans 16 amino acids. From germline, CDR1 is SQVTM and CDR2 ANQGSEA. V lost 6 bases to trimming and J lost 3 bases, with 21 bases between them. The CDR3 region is CSVLLIADFYKNIQYF. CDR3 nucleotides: TGCAGCGTCCTTTTAATTGCCGACTTTTACAAAAACATTCAGTACTTC.

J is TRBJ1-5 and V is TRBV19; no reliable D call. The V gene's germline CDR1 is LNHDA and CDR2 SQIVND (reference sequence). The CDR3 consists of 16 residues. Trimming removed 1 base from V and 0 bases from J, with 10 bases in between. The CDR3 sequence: CASSIALGTSNQPQHF. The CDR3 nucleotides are TGTGCCAGTAGTATAGCCCTAGGAACTAGCAATCAGCCCCAGCATTTT.

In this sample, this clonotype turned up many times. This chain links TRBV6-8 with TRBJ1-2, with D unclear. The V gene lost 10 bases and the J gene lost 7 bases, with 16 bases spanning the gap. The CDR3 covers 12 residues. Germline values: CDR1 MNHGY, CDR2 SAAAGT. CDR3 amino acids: CATSSFKGGYTF. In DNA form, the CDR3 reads TGTGCCACGTCCTCCTTTAAGGGTGGCTACACCTTC.

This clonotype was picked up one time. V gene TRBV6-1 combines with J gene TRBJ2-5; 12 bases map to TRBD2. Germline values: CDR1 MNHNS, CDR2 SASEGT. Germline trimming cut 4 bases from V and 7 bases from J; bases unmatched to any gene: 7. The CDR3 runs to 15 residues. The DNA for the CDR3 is TGTGCCAGCAGTGCAGGGGGACTAGCGGGTGGGACCCAGTACTTC. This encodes CASSAGGLAGGTQYF.

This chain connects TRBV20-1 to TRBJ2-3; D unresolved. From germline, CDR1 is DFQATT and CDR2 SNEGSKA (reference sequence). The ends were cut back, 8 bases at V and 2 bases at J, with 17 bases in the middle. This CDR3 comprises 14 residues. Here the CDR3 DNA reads TGCAGTCCTATAAACCCGTTAGCCACAGATACGCAGTATTTT. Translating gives CSPINPLATDTQYF.